What follows are 14 T cell receptor beta chains derived from one specimen sequenced in a study of T-cell reconstitution after alpha-beta-depleted transplantation in children. Unique molecular identifiers were incorporated during preparation of the TCRbeta library. Each CDR3 protein gets one entry after TCRdb re-called the PCR reads with MiXCR. The sample comprises around 360,000 distinct CDR3 sequences, 10% of which are singletons, and roughly 2.5% rests with the top ten. Sequences were derived from PBMCs from the stem cell graft donor, sampled from the stem cell graft. All receptors derive from a human donor who donated a stem cell graft to a child with acute lymphoblastic leukemia.

This clonotype was seen only a few times. The J gene is TRBJ2-1, the V gene TRBV5-1; D is unclear. CDR1 and CDR2 from the germline V gene are SGHRS and YFSETQ. This CDR3 has 14 residues. Trimming removed 4 bases at V and 6 bases at J, with 14 bases between. The CDR3 sequence is CASSPGQVANEQFF. Here the CDR3 DNA reads TGCGCCAGCAGCCCGGGCCAGGTTGCCAATGAGCAGTTCTTC. Complete variable domain (other parts from reference TRBV5-1 and TRBJ2-1): KAGVTQTPRYLIKTRGQQVTLSCSPISGHRSVSWYQQTPGQGLQFLFEYFSETQRNKGNFPGRFSGRQFSNSRSEMNVSTLELGDSALYLCASSPGQVANEQFFGPGTRLTVL.

This clonotype has only a few counts. The rearrangement links TRBV28 to TRBJ2-7, with a possible D match to TRBD1 (6 bases). The CDR3 has 16 residues. V was trimmed by 3 bases and J by 0 bases, leaving 15 bases between them. Germline values: CDR1 MDHEN, CDR2 SYDVKM. CDR3 coding DNA: TGTGCCAGCAGTTTCCCAGGGGAAGGACGCTCCTACGAGCAGTACTTC. Translation: CASSFPGEGRSYEQYF.

This chain connects TRBV12-3 or TRBV12-4 to TRBJ1-6; no reliable D call. CDR3 length: 12 residues. V dropped 5 bases and J dropped 9 bases, with 8 bases sitting between them. Written as DNA, the CDR3 is TGTGCCAGCAGTCGACGTGGTTCACCCCTCCACTTT. This sequence encodes CASSRRGSPLHF.

Only a few counts were recorded for this clonotype. V and J are TRBV6-5 and TRBJ2-2; 10 bases line up with TRBD2. The CDR3 contains 15 residues. The germline V gene has CDR1 MNHEY and CDR2 SVGAGI. Germline trimming cut 5 bases from V and 4 bases from J; bases unmatched to any gene: 4. CDR3 region: CASSPGLAVTGELFF. The CDR3 bases are TGTGCCAGCAGTCCCGGACTAGCGGTCACCGGGGAGCTGTTTTTT.

The V gene is TRBV28, the J gene TRBJ2-7, with 7 positions matching TRBD1. CDR1 MDHEN and CDR2 SYDVKM come from the germline V gene. This CDR3 is built from 15 residues. Trimming at V came to 5 bases and at J to 2 bases, leaving 9 bases not matched to a gene. CDR3 protein: CASSTLTGTAYEQYF. The CDR3 nucleotides are TGTGCCAGCAGTACGTTGACAGGGACGGCCTACGAGCAGTACTTC.

This clonotype was found a few times. The rearrangement joins TRBV7-9 to TRBJ1-4; D is unresolved. This CDR3 is 15 amino acids long. The germline V gene encodes CDR1 SEHNR and CDR2 FQNEAQ (reference sequence). The germline V and J ends were trimmed by 1 base and 5 bases, with 11 bases remaining between them. The CDR3: CASSLEAEWNEKLFF. CDR3 in DNA: TGTGCCAGCAGCTTAGAGGCCGAGTGGAATGAAAAACTGTTTTTT.

V is TRBV11-1 and J is TRBJ2-7; D gene unclear. CDR3 length: 18 amino acids. V lost 5 bases and J 0 bases, leaving 23 bases between the germline ends. CDR1 and CDR2 from the germline V gene are SGHAT and FQDESV (reference sequence). This CDR3 is CASSPSLIPDVFSYEQYF. CDR3 in DNA: TGTGCCAGCAGCCCTTCTTTGATTCCTGACGTGTTCTCCTACGAGCAGTACTTC.

Worth noting for this clonotype: Sequence at one end of the junction differs from germline and may be a read error. The chain uses TRBV4-2 and TRBJ2-3, with TRBD2 matching 9 bases. CDR1 is LGHNA, CDR2 YNFKEQ, per germline. The CDR3 spans 16 residues. The CDR3 DNA is TGTGCCATCAGCCAAGTGGGGCTAGCGGGAAGAGATACGCAGTATTTT. Translating it yields CAISQVGLAGRDTQYF.

In this sample, this clonotype turned up many times. The rearrangement uses TRBV12-3 or TRBV12-4 and TRBJ2-1, with a weak D call TRBD2 (6 bases). The CDR3 is made up of 14 amino acids. V lost 2 bases and J lost 8, with 13 bases in between. CDR3 sequence (DNA): TGTGCCAGCAGTTTAAGTGGAGGGAGCGATGAGCAGTTCTTC. It specifies CASSLSGGSDEQFF.

This clonotype was observed a few times. V gene TRBV2 combines with J gene TRBJ2-2; TRBD2 is a possible D gene (6 bases). Per the germline V gene, CDR1 is SNHLY and CDR2 is FYNNEI. The CDR3 is 15 residues long. The ends were cut back, 6 bases at V and 4 bases at J, with 15 bases in the middle. The CDR3 DNA reads TGTGCCAGCAGGGCACCGGGACTTCCCACCGGGGAGCTGTTTTTT. This sequence encodes CASRAPGLPTGELFF.

This clonotype was observed a few times. V usage is TRBV12-3 or TRBV12-4 and J usage is TRBJ2-5, with TRBD2 identical over 13 bases. The CDR3 totals 15 residues. V trimming: 4 bases; J trimming: 5 bases; junction bases outside the gene matches: 4. The CDR3 is CASSSLAGGRETQYF. In DNA form, the CDR3 reads TGTGCCAGCAGTTCACTAGCGGGAGGGCGGGAGACCCAGTACTTC.

The chain combines TRBV3-1 with TRBJ2-1, with no clear D. The V end lost 4 bases, the J end lost 0 bases, and 13 bases lay between the germline ends. The CDR3 totals 16 residues. Germline loops: CDR1 LGHDT, CDR2 YNNKEL (reference sequence). CDR3: CASSPTGPSSYNEQFF. CDR3 coding DNA: TGTGCCAGCAGCCCCACCGGGCCAAGCTCCTACAATGAGCAGTTCTTC.

A few counts support this clonotype. CDR3 residues: CSARTAGDVNEQFF. The CDR3 nucleotides read TGCAGTGCTAGAACAGCGGGAGATGTTAATGAGCAGTTCTTC. This sequence joins TRBV20-1 and TRBJ2-1; 8 nucleotides line up with TRBD2. CDR1 and CDR2 (germline): DFQATT, SNEGSKA (reference sequence). Losses at the gene ends were 2 bases for V and 7 bases for J; bases not matched to a gene: 7. This CDR3 is 14 amino acids long.

This clonotype has a count of ten or more. This chain uses TRBV6-4 with TRBJ2-1; D perhaps matches TRBD2 (5 bases). Germline V gives CDR1 MRHNA, CDR2 SNTAGT. V was trimmed by 7 bases and J by 2 bases, leaving 15 bases between them. The CDR3 is 15 residues long. The CDR3 coding sequence is TGTGCCAGCAAAGACACAGCGGAGCCCTACAATGAGCAGTTCTTC. It specifies CASKDTAEPYNEQFF.